What follows are 21 T cell receptor beta chains derived from one specimen sequenced in a study of cytomegalovirus exposure and HLA in healthy donors (dated 2017 in TCRdb). Library prep was done by the immunoSEQ multiplex PCR assay. For the multiplex PCR, a mixture combining 60 forward primers for TCR Vbeta segments and 13 reverse primers for TCR Jbeta segments was used. In its TCRdb copy, this immuneACCESS table keeps in-frame sequences only and misses some clones. Where compared with another copy, unresolved V genes explain less than half of these, and the others have no known cause. This sample comprises about 160,000 clones, 76% of them detected only once. The top ten hold less than 1% of the sample. The sample comprised PBMCs. Receptor source: a female donor in good health and CMV-seronegative.

The CDR3 DNA reads TGTGCCAGTTCGACCTCAGGGTTGGGGGGGAGTGAGCAGTACTTC. It codes for CASSTSGLGGSEQYF. The chain combines TRBV28 with TRBJ2-7; 7 bases line up with TRBD2. Germline CDR1 MDHEN, CDR2 SYDVKM. Unmatched junction bases numbered 18, after V lost 9 bases and J lost 7 bases. This CDR3 has 15 residues.

The V and J genes are TRBV4-2 and TRBJ2-7; weak D call: TRBD2 (7 bases). The V end was cut by 0 bases, the J end by 6 bases, with 15 bases between. The germline V gene has CDR1 LGHNA and CDR2 YNFKEQ. The CDR3 covers 15 residues. CDR3 sequence reads: CASSQERGARTEQYF. CDR3 DNA: TGTGCCAGCAGCCAAGAACGGGGGGCTAGGACCGAGCAGTACTTC.

This clone appeared a few times. This chain links TRBV2 with TRBJ2-4; no definite D call. Looked up from germline, CDR1 is SNHLY and CDR2 is FYNNEI. The CDR3 sequence is 12 residues long. With 4 bases removed from V and 6 bases from J, the gap between germline ends came to 7 bases. The CDR3, as DNA: TGTGCCAGCAGTGTAATTATAAACATTCAGTACTTC. Translation: CASSVIINIQYF.

This clone was observed a single time. This chain uses TRBV6-5 with TRBJ2-7; D is perhaps TRBD2 (6 bases). V dropped 0 bases and J dropped 6 bases, with 18 bases sitting between them. Germline lookup yields CDR1 MNHEY and CDR2 SVGAGI. This CDR3 has 16 amino acids. The CDR3 spells CASSYSSSGGPSEQYF. CDR3 DNA sequence: TGTGCCAGCAGTTACTCGAGTAGCGGAGGGCCCTCCGAGCAGTACTTC.

V and J are TRBV5-4 and TRBJ2-3; 8 bases are a match to TRBD2. This CDR3 is 15 amino acids long. Germline loops: CDR1 SGHNT, CDR2 YYREEE (reference sequence). The J segment lost 5 bases and the V segment lost 4 bases, leaving 9 bases of the junction unmatched. In nucleotides, the CDR3 is TGTGCCAGCAGCCAAGGCGGGAGGATGGTAGATACGCAGTATTTT. Residues: CASSQGGRMVDTQYF.

This clone was found a few times. The chain is built from TRBV9 and TRBJ1-3; D is possibly TRBD1 (5 bases). V dropped 3 bases and J dropped 0 bases, with 10 bases sitting between them. CDR1 and CDR2 from the germline V gene are SGDLS and YYNGEE. The CDR3 covers 15 residues. The CDR3 loop reads CASSAGGGSGNTIYF. The CDR3 region has the DNA TGTGCCAGCAGCGCCGGGGGGGGCTCTGGAAACACCATATATTTT.

J is TRBJ2-2 and V is TRBV7-2, with TRBD2 matching 9 bases. The CDR3 loop spans 16 amino acids. Germline V gives CDR1 SGHTA, CDR2 FQGNSA. V shed 7 bases, J shed 2 bases, and the junction held 8 bases outside the gene matches. CDR3 coding DNA: TGTGCCAGCACCCCGACTAGCGGATCAAACACCGGGGAGCTGTTTTTT. This translates into CASTPTSGSNTGELFF.

Turning to this clone: A read error is likely, as this CDR3 ends without the conserved phenylalanine or tryptophan. The DNA is left out, because the CDR3 cannot be placed on it with certainty; the CDR3 is given as TCRdb lists it. The chain couples TRBV6-5 to TRBJ1-1. The CDR3 spans 9 residues, counting both ends. The germline gives CDR1 MNHEY, CDR2 SVGAGI. CDR3 protein: CASSYSGRV.

The J gene is TRBJ2-7, the V gene TRBV27; tentatively, D is TRBD1 (5 bases). Trimming removed 6 bases from V and 4 bases from J, with 16 bases in between. CDR1 is MNHEY and CDR2 is SMNVEV in the germline V gene (reference sequence). The CDR3 has 14 amino acids. CDR3 nucleotide sequence: TGTGCCAGCAGAGCAGGGCAGCTCTTTTACGAGCAGTACTTC. Translating gives CASRAGQLFYEQYF.

This clone came up once. The chain recombines TRBV13 with TRBJ2-3; 9 nucleotides align to TRBD1. Trimming cost V 4 bases and J 4 bases; bases outside gene matches: 9. Germline-derived CDR1 and CDR2 are PRHDT and FYEKMQ (reference sequence). This CDR3 comprises 16 residues. The CDR3, as DNA: TGTGCCAGCAGCTCTTCCAAGACAGGGGGTCCAGATACGCAGTATTTT. This codes for CASSSSKTGGPDTQYF.

CDR3 in DNA: TGTGCCAGCAGCGTGCAACCCGGGACTGGCCACAATGAGCAGTTCTTC. It yields the protein CASSVQPGTGHNEQFF. The chain joins TRBV9 to TRBJ2-1, with a possible D match to TRBD2 (6 bases). The V end was cut by 2 bases, the J end by 5 bases, with 17 bases between. Germline V gene lookup returns CDR1 SGDLS and CDR2 YYNGEE. The CDR3 sequence is 16 residues long.

V and J are TRBV2 and TRBJ1-5, with a weak D call TRBD1 (6 bases). The V gene lost 3 bases and the J gene lost 2 bases, with 8 bases spanning the gap. CDR1 is SNHLY and CDR2 is FYNNEI in the germline V gene. The length of the CDR3 is 14 residues. The CDR3 sequence: CASSDNRGNQPQHF. DNA of the CDR3: TGTGCCAGCAGTGATAACAGGGGCAATCAGCCCCAGCATTTT.

The chain combines TRBV20-1 with TRBJ1-2; 8 bases map to TRBD1. Germline lookup yields CDR1 DFQATT and CDR2 SNEGSKA (reference sequence). The CDR3 is 11 amino acids. The trim removed 5 bases at V and 7 bases at J, leaving 3 bases unmatched. The CDR3 DNA reads as TGCAGTGCTCGACAGGGGACTGGCTACACCTTC. Amino acid sequence: CSARQGTGYTF.

This clone was seen only a few times. This rearrangement joins TRBV13 to TRBJ2-1, with 9 bases fitting TRBD1. V was pared by 5 bases and J by 6 bases, with 14 bases of the junction left unmatched. The CDR3 is made up of 17 amino acids. CDR1 and CDR2 (germline): PRHDT, FYEKMQ (reference sequence). The CDR3 here is CASSTESGTGRGNEQFF. CDR3 nucleotide sequence: TGTGCCAGCAGCACAGAGTCCGGGACAGGGCGTGGCAATGAGCAGTTCTTC. Supplemented by reference TRBV13 and TRBJ2-1, the full variable domain reads AAGVIQSPRHLIKEKRETATLKCYPIPRHDTVYWYQQGPGQDPQFLISFYEKMQSDKGSIPDRFSAQQFSDYHSELNMSSLELGDSALYFCASSTESGTGRGNEQFFGPGTRLTVL.

The V gene is TRBV2, the J gene TRBJ2-4; 7 nucleotides align to TRBD1. Unmatched junction bases numbered 9, after V lost 6 bases and J lost 10 bases. This CDR3 region has 13 residues. CDR1 SNHLY and CDR2 FYNNEI come from the germline V gene. Here the CDR3 reads CASRTLGQLIQYF. In nucleotides, the CDR3 is TGTGCCAGCAGGACCCTGGGACAGCTTATTCAGTACTTC.

The V gene is TRBV5-1, the J gene TRBJ1-4; D gene uncertain. Germline V lookup: CDR1 SGHRS, CDR2 YFSETQ. Trimming removed 0 bases from V and 7 bases from J, with 13 bases in between. This CDR3 is 15 amino acids long. In nucleotides, the CDR3 is TGCGCCAGCAGCTTGGCAGGCACCGGAGGTGAAAAACTGTTTTTT. Translating it yields CASSLAGTGGEKLFF.

This sequence joins TRBV7-3 and TRBJ2-5; 11 nucleotides align to TRBD2. There are 15 residues in the CDR3. Germline CDR1 reads SGHTA; CDR2 reads FQGTGA. V shed 4 bases, J shed 4 bases, and the junction held 5 bases outside the gene matches. The CDR3 sequence is CASSYSGGAGETQYF. In DNA form, the CDR3 reads TGTGCCAGCAGCTATAGCGGGGGGGCGGGAGAGACCCAGTACTTC.

This clone has more than one count but fewer than ten. One end of the junction fails to match germline, which may point to a read error. The V call is TRBV7-7, the J call TRBJ2-1; weak D call: TRBD1 (5 bases). The germline gives CDR1 SSHAT, CDR2 FNYEAQ (reference sequence). The length of the CDR3 is 15 residues. CDR3 residues: CASSSGRGINNEQFF. As DNA, the CDR3 is TGTGCTAGCAGCTCAGGGCGCGGAATCAACAATGAGCAGTTCTTC.

The chain couples TRBV14 to TRBJ2-7; TRBD2 matches 11 bases. V shed 4 bases and J 5 bases; nucleotides not matched to a gene: 1. The CDR3 extends over 13 amino acids. The V gene's germline CDR1 is SGHDN and CDR2 FVKESK. The CDR3 DNA reads TGTGCCAGCAGCCTAGCGGGAGGGCACGAGCAGTACTTC. As protein: CASSLAGGHEQYF.

V is TRBV6-5 and J is TRBJ2-7; TRBD2 matches at 8 bases. Trimming at V came to 8 bases and at J to 7 bases, leaving 10 bases not matched to a gene. There are 13 residues in the CDR3. The germline CDR1 and CDR2 sequences are MNHEY and SVGAGI. The chain's CDR3 is CASDLDGGDEQYF. The CDR3 DNA reads TGTGCCAGCGACTTGGACGGGGGGGATGAGCAGTACTTC.

The chain is built from TRBV7-2 and TRBJ2-5; 9 nucleotides match TRBD2. CDR3 length: 13 amino acids. J gave up 4 bases and V 10 bases, and 7 bases lay outside the gene matches. The V gene's germline CDR1 is SGHTA and CDR2 FQGNSA. The CDR3 region has the DNA TGTGCCACCCAGCGGGAGGAAGGAGAGACCCAGTACTTC. This sequence encodes CATQREEGETQYF.